This T cell receptor (beta chain) was retrieved from a study of T cell responses to AZD1222 COVID-19 vaccine. Study-wide results and caveats: Along spike, vaccine-associated CD4 TCRs were found throughout, with dominance at 160-218 and 743-854.

Profiling relied on immunoSEQ multiplex PCR, and the TCRdb table lists in-frame clones only, not all of them. The table includes about 120,000 clones, approximately 90% detected once. As concerns this clone: Its cognate antigen is unknown.

Germline values: CDR1 MNHEY, CDR2 SMNVEV (reference sequence). V lost 0 bases to trimming and J lost 5 bases; unmatched junction nucleotides: 6. CDR3 length: 15 residues. This chain joins TRBV27 and TRBJ1-1, with 7 bases that match TRBD1. The sample here was peripheral blood, taken 28 days after the second AZD1222 dose. The origin of this receptor is an adult who received the AZD1222 COVID-19 vaccine. CDR3 nucleotide sequence: TGTGCCAGCAGTTTATCCCGACAGGGCGGGACTGAAGCTTTCTTT. Amino acids: CASSLSRQGGTEAFF.